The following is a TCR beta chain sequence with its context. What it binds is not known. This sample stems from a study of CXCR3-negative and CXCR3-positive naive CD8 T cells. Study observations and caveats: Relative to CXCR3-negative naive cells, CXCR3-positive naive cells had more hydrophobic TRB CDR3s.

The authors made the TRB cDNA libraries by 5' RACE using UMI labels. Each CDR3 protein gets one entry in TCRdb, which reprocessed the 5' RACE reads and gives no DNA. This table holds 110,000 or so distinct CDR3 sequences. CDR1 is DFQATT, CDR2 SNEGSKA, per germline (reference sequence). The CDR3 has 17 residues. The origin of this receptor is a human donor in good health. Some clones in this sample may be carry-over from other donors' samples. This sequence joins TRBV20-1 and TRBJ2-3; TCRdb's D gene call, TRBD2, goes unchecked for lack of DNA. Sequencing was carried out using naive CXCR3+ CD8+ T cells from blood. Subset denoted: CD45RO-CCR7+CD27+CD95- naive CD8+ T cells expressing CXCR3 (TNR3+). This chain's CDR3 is CSARDFGLAGGTDTQYF.